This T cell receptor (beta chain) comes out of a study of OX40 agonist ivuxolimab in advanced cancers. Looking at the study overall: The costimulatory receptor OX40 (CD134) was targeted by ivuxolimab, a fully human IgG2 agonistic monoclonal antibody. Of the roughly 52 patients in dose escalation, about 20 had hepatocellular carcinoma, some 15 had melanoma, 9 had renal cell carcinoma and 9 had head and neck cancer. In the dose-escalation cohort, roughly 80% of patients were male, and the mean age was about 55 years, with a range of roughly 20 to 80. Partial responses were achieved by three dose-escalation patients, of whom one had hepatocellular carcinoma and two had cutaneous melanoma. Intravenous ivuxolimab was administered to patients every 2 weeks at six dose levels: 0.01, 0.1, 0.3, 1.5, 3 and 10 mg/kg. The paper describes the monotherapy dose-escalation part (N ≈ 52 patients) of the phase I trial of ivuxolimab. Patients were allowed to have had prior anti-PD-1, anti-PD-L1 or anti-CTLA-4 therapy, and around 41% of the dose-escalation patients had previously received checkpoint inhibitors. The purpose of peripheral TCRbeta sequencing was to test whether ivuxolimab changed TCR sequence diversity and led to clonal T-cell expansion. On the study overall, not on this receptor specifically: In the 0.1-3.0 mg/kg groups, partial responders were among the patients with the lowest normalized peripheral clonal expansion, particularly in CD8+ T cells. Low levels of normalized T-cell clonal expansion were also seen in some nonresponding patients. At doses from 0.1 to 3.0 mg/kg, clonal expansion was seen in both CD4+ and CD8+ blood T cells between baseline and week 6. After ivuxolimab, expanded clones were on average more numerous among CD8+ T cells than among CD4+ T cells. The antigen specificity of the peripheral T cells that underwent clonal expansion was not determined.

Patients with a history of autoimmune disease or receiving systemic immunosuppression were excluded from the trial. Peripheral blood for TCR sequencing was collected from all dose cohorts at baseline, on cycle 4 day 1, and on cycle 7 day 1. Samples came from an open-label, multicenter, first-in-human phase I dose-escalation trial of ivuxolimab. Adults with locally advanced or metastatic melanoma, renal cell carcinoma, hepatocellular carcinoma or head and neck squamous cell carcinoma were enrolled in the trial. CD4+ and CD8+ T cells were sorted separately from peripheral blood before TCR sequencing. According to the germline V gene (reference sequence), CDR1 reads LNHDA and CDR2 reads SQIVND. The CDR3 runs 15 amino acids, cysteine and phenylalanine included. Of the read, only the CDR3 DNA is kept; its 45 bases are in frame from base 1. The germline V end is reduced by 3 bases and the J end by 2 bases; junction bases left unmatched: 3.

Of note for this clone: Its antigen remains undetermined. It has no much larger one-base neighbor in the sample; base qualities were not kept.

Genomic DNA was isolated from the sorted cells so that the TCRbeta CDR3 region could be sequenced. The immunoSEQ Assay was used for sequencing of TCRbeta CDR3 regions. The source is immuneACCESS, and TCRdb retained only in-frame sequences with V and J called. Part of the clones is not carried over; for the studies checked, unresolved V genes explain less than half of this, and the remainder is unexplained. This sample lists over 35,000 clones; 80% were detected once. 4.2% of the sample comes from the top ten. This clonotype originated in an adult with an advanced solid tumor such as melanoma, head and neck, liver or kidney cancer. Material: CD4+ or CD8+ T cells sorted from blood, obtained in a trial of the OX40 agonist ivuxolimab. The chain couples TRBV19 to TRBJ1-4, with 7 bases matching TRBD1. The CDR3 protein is CASSITGDTNEKLFF. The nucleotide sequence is TGTGCCAGTAGTATCACAGGGGATACTAATGAAAAACTGTTTTTT. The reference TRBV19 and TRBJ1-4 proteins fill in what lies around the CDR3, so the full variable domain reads DGGITQSPKYLFRKEGQNVTLSCEQNLNHDAMYWYRQDPGQGLRLIYYSQIVNDFQKGDIAEGYSVSREKKESFPLTVTSAQKNPTAFYLCASSITGDTNEKLFFGSGTQLSVL.